These T cell receptor beta chains were read from a single sample in a study of T cell repertoires in cytomegalovirus infection. TCRdb analysed the reads with MiXCR anew, one entry per CDR3 protein. Among tens of thousands of distinct CDR3 sequences, less than 20% were seen once, and the ten largest hold 80%. For these TCRs, the target antigens are not known. Here the sequenced sample was CD8+ T cells from cultured PBMCs, taken from culture after CMV antigen stimulation. The receptors stem from a human donor in good health (CMV status not recorded). Some clones in this sample may be carry-over from other donors' samples. Both conserved end residues are part of each CDR3. D genes are given only for firm matches. Only some rows state a clone size, as once, few, many or a class for expanded clones.

>NA|TRBJ1-1|NA|TRBV7-9
CASSAVVGRPEAFF
TGTGCCAGCAGCGCAGTAGTAGGGCGGCCTGAAGCTTTCTTT
>NA|TRBJ2-3|TRBD2|TRBV7-2
CASSLGAGETLLRTDTQYF
TGTGCCAGCAGCTTAGGGGCGGGGGAAACCCTCTTACGCACAGATACGCAGTATTTT
>NA|TRBJ2-2|TRBD1|TRBV27
CASSWTGSTGELFF
TGTGCCAGCAGCTGGACAGGGAGTACCGGGGAGCTGTTTTTT
>few|TRBJ1-5|TRBD1|TRBV12-3/TRBV12-4
CASSWDREDNQPQHF
TGTGCCAGCAGTTGGGACAGGGAGGACAATCAGCCCCAGCATTTT
>NA|TRBJ1-5|NA|TRBV2
CASKASWNGNQPQHF
TGTGCCAGCAAGGCGTCCTGGAACGGCAATCAGCCCCAGCATTTT
>few|TRBJ1-2|TRBD1|TRBV27
CASSLIRTGDLNYGYTF
TGTGCCAGCAGTTTAATCCGGACAGGGGATTTGAACTATGGCTACACCTTC
>NA|TRBJ1-2|TRBD1|TRBV6-1
CASRDGTGLYGYTF
TGTGCCAGCAGGGATGGGACAGGACTCTATGGCTACACCTTC
>few|TRBJ2-7|NA|TRBV7-8
CASSNPGGGVYEQYF
TGTGCCAGCAGCAACCCAGGGGGGGGCGTCTACGAGCAGTACTTC
>NA|TRBJ2-7|TRBD1|TRBV6-2/TRBV6-3
CASSYLGGQGWYEQYF
TGTGCCAGCAGTTACCTTGGGGGACAGGGCTGGTACGAGCAGTACTTC
>NA|TRBJ2-2|TRBD1|TRBV4-3
CASSQDRRQGATGELFF
TGCGCCAGCAGCCAAGATAGAAGACAGGGGGCCACCGGGGAGCTGTTTTTT
>NA|TRBJ2-3|NA|TRBV10-3
CAISEAVLDTQYF
TGTGCCATCAGTGAAGCCGTTCTAGATACGCAGTATTTT
>few|TRBJ2-6|NA|TRBV6-2/TRBV6-3
CASIGSGANVLTF
TGTGCCAGCATTGGCTCTGGGGCCAACGTCCTGACTTTC
>NA|TRBJ1-1|NA|TRBV27
CASSSRGTEAFF
TGTGCCAGCAGTAGCCGGGGCACTGAAGCTTTCTTT
>NA|TRBJ1-5|TRBD1|TRBV7-2
CASSLVEQGHQPQHF
TGTGCCAGCAGCTTAGTCGAACAGGGGCATCAGCCCCAGCATTTT
>few|TRBJ2-7|NA|TRBV12-3/TRBV12-4
CASSPAGLFYEQYF
TGTGCCAGCAGTCCGGCAGGCCTCTTCTACGAGCAGTACTTC
>few|TRBJ1-1|NA|TRBV7-2
CASSLMHTEAFF
TGTGCCAGCAGCTTAATGCACACTGAAGCTTTCTTT
>NA|TRBJ2-2|NA|TRBV6-1
CARSVTQGGVGELFF
TGTGCCCGCAGTGTTACACAGGGAGGAGTAGGGGAGCTGTTTTTT
>NA|TRBJ1-2|NA|TRBV7-2
CASSLIQGPSYGYTF
TGTGCCAGCAGCTTAATACAGGGCCCTTCCTATGGCTACACCTTC